This record looks at one T cell receptor beta chain sequence and its context. A junction end diverges from the germline sequence, so it may reflect a read error. This record comes from a study of blood T cells in healthy people across ages. Study-wide context: The capture of about one barcoded beta molecule per two T cells was achieved by template switching.

Through a sample-barcoded 5' primer and a J-beta primer mix, a second PCR was run for roughly 7 to 12 cycles. One entry per CDR3 protein results from TCRdb running MiXCR on the 5' RACE reads. This table holds 980,000 or so distinct CDR3 sequences, around 49% found once. Germline-derived CDR1 and CDR2 are SGHTA and FQGNSA. The CDR3 contains 14 residues. They isolated at least 6 million PBMCs from each sample. The receptor's source is a man in his thirties or forties in good health. The gene calls are TRBV7-2 and TRBJ1-2, with 8 bases lining up with TRBD1. Specimen: blood. CDR3 residues: CVSSYTGGYYGYTF. Here the CDR3 DNA reads TGTGTCAGCAGCTATACAGGGGGGTACTATGGCTACACCTTC.